The next 11 T cell receptor beta chains were all read from a single sample in a study of blood T cells in healthy people across ages. Primed by a sample-barcoded 5' primer and a J-beta primer mix, a second PCR proceeded for about 6 to 12 cycles. Each CDR3 protein is one row after TCRdb ran MiXCR on the 5' RACE reads. This table has around 710,000 distinct CDR3 sequences, more than 40% appearing once. Sample: blood. Source of these receptors: a woman between 55 and 75 years old in good health.

V gene TRBV6-2 or TRBV6-3 combines with J gene TRBJ2-1; D is uncertain. CDR1 is MNHEY, CDR2 SVGEGT, per germline. V lost 2 bases to trimming and J lost 10 bases, with 15 bases between them. This CDR3 spans 14 amino acids. CDR3 DNA sequence: TGTGCCAGCAGTTACACCAACTCGATTGGGGAGCAGTTCTTC. Translation: CASSYTNSIGEQFF.

A few counts support this clonotype. This chain links TRBV12-3 or TRBV12-4 with TRBJ2-7, with 9 bases lining up with TRBD2. The CDR3 has 14 residues. The V and J ends lost 4 bases and 5 bases, in that order; junction bases with no gene match: 6. CDR3 in DNA: TGTGCCAGCAGTTGGCTTCTAGCGGGGCACGAGCAGTACTTC. The encoded protein is CASSWLLAGHEQYF.

The chain combines TRBV4-2 with TRBJ1-6; possible D gene TRBD1, 5 bases. The ends were cut back, 0 bases at V and 5 bases at J, with 11 bases in the middle. The CDR3 length is 16 residues. CDR1 LGHNA and CDR2 YNFKEQ come from the germline V gene. CDR3 sequence: CASSQEWGTNNSPLHF. As DNA, the CDR3 is TGTGCCAGCAGCCAAGAGTGGGGGACGAATAATTCACCCCTCCACTTT.

V usage is TRBV21-1 and J usage is TRBJ2-7. TRBV21-1 is a recognized pseudogene. The CDR3 is 14 residues long. The chain's CDR3 is CASSTQDSTYEQYF. DNA of the CDR3: TGTGCCAGCAGCACTCAGGACAGCACCTACGAGCAGTACTTC.

This clonotype was detected once. V is TRBV20-1 and J is TRBJ1-2; 9 nucleotides line up with TRBD1. The CDR3 sequence is 13 residues long. Germline CDR1 is DFQATT and CDR2 is SNEGSKA (reference sequence). Trimming took 6 bases from V and 6 from J; bases not matched to a gene: 8. The CDR3 coding sequence is TGCAGTGCCCCGTCGACAGGGGGAGATGGCTACACCTTC. It encodes CSAPSTGGDGYTF.

A few counts support this clonotype. The chain uses TRBV27 and TRBJ2-5, with 10 nucleotides matching TRBD1. The J call may be wrong; the DNA end is better matched by TRBJ2-7. The CDR3 contains 14 residues. Germline CDR1 reads MNHEY; CDR2 reads SMNVEV (reference sequence). CDR3 sequence reads: CASCTRDRGCEQYF. CDR3 in DNA: TGTGCCAGCTGTACCCGGGACAGGGGTTGCGAGCAGTACTTC.

This clonotype was seen ten or more times. V and J are TRBV20-1 and TRBJ2-5; D may match TRBD1 or TRBD2 (6 bases each). The CDR3 has 13 residues. The germline gives CDR1 DFQATT, CDR2 SNEGSKA (reference sequence). The V end was cut by 5 bases, the J end by 6 bases, with 16 bases between. CDR3 nucleotide sequence: TGCAGTGCTGTCCGACTAGGGGGGAAGACCCAGTACTTC. It yields the protein CSAVRLGGKTQYF.

The gene calls are TRBV20-1 and TRBJ2-1; D is ambiguous. Trimming stripped 4 bases from V and 8 bases from J, with 9 bases between. The CDR3 sequence is 11 residues long. Germline CDR1 DFQATT, CDR2 SNEGSKA (reference sequence). For the CDR3, the DNA is TGCAGTGCTACCGTTTTTGATGAGCAGTTCTTC. It is translated as CSATVFDEQFF.

This clonotype was observed a few times. The chain is built from TRBV4-3 and TRBJ2-4, with D uncertain. Germline CDR1 and CDR2: LGHNA and YSLEER. Trimming pared 0 bases from V and 0 bases from J, leaving 12 bases between. This CDR3 has 17 residues. The CDR3, as DNA: TGCGCCAGCAGCCAAGATTTGGGCTCCGTAGCCAAAAACATTCAGTACTTC. This translates into CASSQDLGSVAKNIQYF.

The chain joins TRBV2 to TRBJ1-1; TRBD1 matches at 7 bases. Trimming took 7 bases from V and 4 from J; bases not matched to a gene: 3. Looked up from germline, CDR1 is SNHLY and CDR2 is FYNNEI. The CDR3 sequence is 12 residues long. The CDR3 spells CASTTGATEAFF. The CDR3 DNA sequence: TGTGCCAGCACCACAGGGGCCACTGAAGCTTTCTTT.

The chain joins TRBV7-3 to TRBJ2-1, with D tentatively TRBD2 (7 bases). The last part of the DNA fits TRBJ2-7 better; the J call may be wrong. The length of the CDR3 is 15 residues. Germline assignment: CDR1 SGHTA and CDR2 FQGTGA. The CDR3 DNA reads TGTGCCAGCAGCTCCGGGGGGCCCTCCTACAATGAGCAGTACTTC. This codes for CASSSGGPSYNEQYF.